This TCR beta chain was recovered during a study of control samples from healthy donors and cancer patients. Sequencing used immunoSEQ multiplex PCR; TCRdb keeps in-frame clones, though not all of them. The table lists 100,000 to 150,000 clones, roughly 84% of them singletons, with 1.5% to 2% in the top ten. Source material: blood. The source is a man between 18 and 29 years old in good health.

The CDR3 loop is CASSLAKRLAGVDEQFF. The CDR3 coding sequence is TGTGCCAGCAGCTTAGCCAAACGACTAGCGGGAGTGGATGAGCAGTTCTTC. V is TRBV7-9 and J is TRBJ2-1; 12 bases match TRBD2. Germline values: CDR1 SEHNR, CDR2 FQNEAQ (reference sequence). The junction had 8 bases not matched to a gene; V was cut back by 0 bases and J by 8 bases. This CDR3 has 17 amino acids.